The source of this TCR beta chain is a study of T cells in Graves' hyperthyroidism and ophthalmopathy. The CDR3 has 11 amino acids. Trimming cost V 10 bases and J 8 bases, with 11 bases left between them. CDR1 KGHDR and CDR2 SFDVKD come from the germline V gene. Amplified regions were TCR beta CDR3 sequences from RNA transcripts. The HTBI primer set served for first-round RT-PCR of the TCR CDR3. TCRdb fed the multiplex PCR reads into MiXCR, producing one record per CDR3 protein. Of 300,000 to 450,000 distinct CDR3 sequences listed, around a quarter are singletons. The sample consisted of blood. The J gene is TRBJ2-1, the V gene TRBV24-1; D unresolved. This sequence was found in a man aged 45-65 years with Graves' hyperthyroidism. The CDR3 DNA is TGTGCCACATCCCTAGAGGATGAGCAGTTCTTC. Residues: CATSLEDEQFF.